This is a list of T cell receptor beta chains from one sample in a study of blood T cell repertoires in COVID-19. Profiling relied on immunoSEQ multiplex PCR, and the TCRdb table lists in-frame clones only, not all of them. The data show around 290,000 clones, 80% to 90% seen once. Material for sequencing was peripheral blood. All receptors come from a man aged 40-50 years with acute or convalescent COVID-19. Both conserved end residues are part of each CDR3. Fields, in order: clone size, V gene, J gene, D gene, CDR3 protein, CDR3 DNA. The D gene is left open where the match is weak. Not every row has a clone size; where given, it reads once, few, many or a size class.

clone_size: .; v_call: TRBV12-3/TRBV12-4; j_call: TRBJ1-5; d_call: TRBD1; cdr3_aa: CASTLDRGPQHF; cdr3_nt: TGTGCCAGCACTCTGGACAGGGGGCCCCAGCATTTT
clone_size: once; v_call: TRBV7-6; j_call: TRBJ2-2; d_call: .; cdr3_aa: CASSLEPGANTGELFF; cdr3_nt: TGTGCCAGCAGCTTAGAACCAGGGGCGAACACCGGGGAGCTGTTTTTT
clone_size: few; v_call: TRBV4-1; j_call: TRBJ1-3; d_call: .; cdr3_aa: CASSQEWSSGNTIYF; cdr3_nt: TGCGCCAGCAGCCAAGAATGGAGTTCTGGAAACACCATATATTTT
clone_size: .; v_call: TRBV7-6; j_call: TRBJ2-1; d_call: TRBD1; cdr3_aa: CASSLWRTGGNNEQFF; cdr3_nt: TGTGCCAGCAGCTTATGGCGGACAGGGGGGAACAATGAGCAGTTCTTC
clone_size: .; v_call: TRBV27; j_call: TRBJ2-7; d_call: .; cdr3_aa: CASSLGLPPYEQYF; cdr3_nt: TGTGCCAGCAGTTTAGGCTTACCCCCCTACGAGCAGTACTTC
clone_size: .; v_call: TRBV7-8; j_call: TRBJ2-7; d_call: TRBD2; cdr3_aa: CASSLRVGLAEISYEQYF; cdr3_nt: TGTGCCAGCAGCTTAAGGGTGGGACTAGCGGAAATCTCCTACGAGCAGTACTTC
clone_size: .; v_call: TRBV7-2; j_call: TRBJ2-2; d_call: .; cdr3_aa: CASSLVKGLTGELFF; cdr3_nt: TGTGCCAGCAGCTTAGTAAAGGGGCTCACCGGGGAGCTGTTTTTT
clone_size: .; v_call: TRBV6-6; j_call: TRBJ2-2; d_call: TRBD1; cdr3_aa: CASSYRQGSSTGELFF; cdr3_nt: TGTGCCAGCAGTTACAGACAGGGTTCCAGCACCGGGGAGCTGTTTTTT
clone_size: .; v_call: TRBV29-1; j_call: TRBJ2-3; d_call: .; cdr3_aa: CSVESESTDTQYF; cdr3_nt: TGCAGCGTTGAATCCGAGAGCACAGATACGCAGTATTTT
clone_size: .; v_call: TRBV12-3/TRBV12-4; j_call: TRBJ1-1; d_call: .; cdr3_aa: CASILTGNTEAFF; cdr3_nt: TGTGCCAGCATCCTGACAGGGAACACTGAAGCTTTCTTT
clone_size: .; v_call: TRBV29-1; j_call: TRBJ2-3; d_call: .; cdr3_aa: CSGAPWLSTDTQYF; cdr3_nt: TGCAGCGGGGCCCCTTGGCTAAGCACAGATACGCAGTATTTT
clone_size: .; v_call: TRBV10-3; j_call: TRBJ2-1; d_call: TRBD1; cdr3_aa: CAIKERTGLHNEQFF; cdr3_nt: TGTGCCATCAAGGAGAGGACAGGGCTACACAATGAGCAGTTCTTC
clone_size: .; v_call: TRBV19; j_call: TRBJ1-6; d_call: .; cdr3_aa: CASSINGDSPLHF; cdr3_nt: TGTGCCAGTAGTATAAACGGGGATTCACCCCTCCACTTT
clone_size: .; v_call: TRBV12-5; j_call: TRBJ2-1; d_call: TRBD1; cdr3_aa: CASGLPGQGDAYNEQFF; cdr3_nt: TGTGCTAGTGGTTTACCGGGACAGGGGGACGCCTACAATGAGCAGTTCTTC
clone_size: .; v_call: TRBV27; j_call: TRBJ1-5; d_call: .; cdr3_aa: CASSPEGVNSNQPQHF; cdr3_nt: TGTGCCAGCAGCCCAGAGGGGGTGAATAGCAATCAGCCCCAGCATTTT
clone_size: .; v_call: TRBV7-9; j_call: TRBJ1-2; d_call: TRBD1; cdr3_aa: CASSSRTGWDYGYTF; cdr3_nt: TGTGCCAGCAGCTCTCGGACAGGATGGGACTATGGCTACACCTTC
clone_size: .; v_call: TRBV5-1; j_call: TRBJ2-1; d_call: .; cdr3_aa: CASSRKSEGAVSSYNEQFF; cdr3_nt: TGCGCCAGCAGCCGAAAAAGCGAAGGGGCCGTGAGCTCCTACAATGAGCAGTTCTTC
clone_size: .; v_call: TRBV10-2; j_call: TRBJ1-1; d_call: .; cdr3_aa: CASTGNTEAFF; cdr3_nt: TGCGCCAGCACTGGCAACACTGAAGCTTTCTTT
clone_size: .; v_call: TRBV5-6; j_call: TRBJ2-3; d_call: .; cdr3_aa: CASSLRRGARDTQYF; cdr3_nt: TGTGCCAGCAGCTTGCGTCGGGGGGCTAGAGATACGCAGTATTTT
clone_size: .; v_call: TRBV5-1; j_call: TRBJ2-7; d_call: .; cdr3_aa: CASSLSLRIYEQYF; cdr3_nt: TGCGCCAGCAGCTTGTCTCTCAGGATCTACGAGCAGTACTTC
clone_size: once; v_call: TRBV19; j_call: TRBJ2-7; d_call: TRBD1; cdr3_aa: CASSIARDSFYEQYF; cdr3_nt: TGTGCCAGTAGTATCGCAAGGGACAGTTTCTACGAGCAGTACTTC
clone_size: few; v_call: TRBV29-1; j_call: TRBJ2-3; d_call: .; cdr3_aa: CSVPQGDTQYF; cdr3_nt: TGCAGCGTTCCTCAGGGAGATACGCAGTATTTT
clone_size: .; v_call: TRBV19; j_call: TRBJ2-7; d_call: TRBD1; cdr3_aa: CASSRQGKTHEQYF; cdr3_nt: TGTGCCAGTAGTAGACAGGGGAAAACCCACGAGCAGTACTTC
clone_size: .; v_call: TRBV6-6; j_call: TRBJ1-2; d_call: TRBD1; cdr3_aa: CASSPGQGSGYTF; cdr3_nt: TGTGCCAGCAGCCCGGGACAGGGAAGCGGCTACACCTTC
clone_size: .; v_call: TRBV30; j_call: TRBJ1-5; d_call: .; cdr3_aa: CAWRVAANQPQHF; cdr3_nt: TGTGCCTGGAGGGTAGCGGCCAATCAGCCCCAGCATTTT
clone_size: .; v_call: TRBV11-2; j_call: TRBJ1-2; d_call: .; cdr3_aa: CASSGTGYGYTF; cdr3_nt: TGTGCCAGCAGCGGAACAGGGTACGGCTACACCTTC
clone_size: once; v_call: TRBV5-6; j_call: TRBJ1-1; d_call: .; cdr3_aa: CASSLWATIEAFF; cdr3_nt: TGTGCCAGCAGCTTGTGGGCGACTATTGAAGCTTTCTTT
clone_size: .; v_call: TRBV7-9; j_call: TRBJ2-6; d_call: .; cdr3_aa: CASSLGGRRSGANVLTF; cdr3_nt: TGTGCCAGCAGCTTAGGAGGGAGACGCTCTGGGGCCAACGTCCTGACTTTC
clone_size: .; v_call: TRBV6-6; j_call: TRBJ1-1; d_call: TRBD1; cdr3_aa: CASRQGEGNTEAFF; cdr3_nt: TGTGCCAGCAGACAGGGGGAGGGGAACACTGAAGCTTTCTTT
clone_size: .; v_call: TRBV10-1; j_call: TRBJ1-5; d_call: TRBD1; cdr3_aa: CASSTSGTGGEEGNQPQHF; cdr3_nt: TGCGCCAGCAGCACCTCCGGGACAGGGGGGGAAGAAGGCAATCAGCCCCAGCATTTT
clone_size: .; v_call: TRBV18; j_call: TRBJ2-3; d_call: TRBD1; cdr3_aa: CASSQSPWTGGAGTDTQYF; cdr3_nt: TGTGCCAGCTCGCAATCCCCCTGGACAGGGGGCGCAGGGACAGATACGCAGTATTTT
clone_size: .; v_call: TRBV5-5; j_call: TRBJ2-2; d_call: TRBD1; cdr3_aa: CASSFQDRANTGELFF; cdr3_nt: TGTGCCAGCAGCTTTCAGGACAGGGCGAACACCGGGGAGCTGTTTTTT
clone_size: .; v_call: TRBV2; j_call: TRBJ1-5; d_call: .; cdr3_aa: CASRGGGGNQPQHF; cdr3_nt: TGTGCCAGCAGGGGAGGTGGGGGAAATCAGCCCCAGCATTTT